This TCR beta chain was documented in a study of shared clonotypes between healthy human individuals. Study in general: Donor ages ranged 18 to 49 years: a couple of women, a few men.

Here immunoSEQ multiplex PCR was the method, and the copy in TCRdb shows in-frame clones only, minus some. The sample contains about 480,000 clones, 79% of which appear only once. With regard to this clone: The antigen is undetermined.

General study findings and limits: Apart from blood, nothing was sampled; tissue repertoires likely differ.

The ends lost 3 bases at V and 3 bases at J; junction bases unmatched: 8. The CDR3 contains 15 residues. Germline loops: CDR1 MGHDK, CDR2 SYGVNS. The chain combines TRBV25-1 with TRBJ2-7; 7 bases are a match to TRBD1. The specimen was PBMCs. The receptor was isolated from a woman between 35 and 50 years old in good health. Some clones in this sample may be carry-over from other donors' samples. The CDR3 region is CASSELGQPIYEQYF. In DNA, the CDR3 is TGTGCCAGCAGTGAGCTGGGACAGCCCATCTACGAGCAGTACTTC.